This T cell receptor beta chain was captured by sequencing in a study of CD8 T cells in Susac syndrome. Random hexamers were used to reverse transcribe an amount of about 0.5 to 1 ug RNA. From the immunoSEQ multiplex PCR reads, TCRdb called clonotypes with MiXCR, one entry per CDR3 protein. The sample includes some 200,000 distinct CDR3 sequences, 80% to 95% of them seen just once. The CDR3 is 12 amino acids. Germline CDR1 GTSNPN, CDR2 SVGIG (reference sequence). Trimming took 2 bases from V and 6 from J; bases not matched to a gene: 3. This clonotype originated in a human donor with multiple sclerosis. Source material: CD8+ T cells from PBMCs. The chain is built from TRBV30 and TRBJ1-1; 7 bases are shared with TRBD1. CDR3 sequence (DNA): TGTGCCTGGAGTACGGGGACAGCTGAAGCTTTCTTT. Its protein is CAWSTGTAEAFF.